This T cell receptor beta chain was identified in a study of blood T cell repertoires in COVID-19. Background on the study: In each case, the material was cDNA or gDNA derived from T cells, B-cell-depleted T cells, or PBMCs.

CDR3 size: 11 residues. Germline values: CDR1 SGDLS, CDR2 YYNGEE. Trimming cost V 7 bases and J 4 bases, with 6 bases left between them. Per the original data handling: Quantification of nucleated cells was approximated via reference gene primer amplification. Measured with immunoSEQ multiplex PCR; TCRdb has only the in-frame clones, and not every one. That table furnishes V, J and clone size, whereas the DNA furnished D and trimming. In the table there are some 85,000 clones, roughly 74% of which are singletons. This clone was seen a few times. Those enrolled in Seattle joined during active infection and were followed longitudinally afterward.

This TCR derives from a man aged 65 to 79 with COVID-19, enrolled during active disease. Source material: peripheral blood. The V and J genes are TRBV9 and TRBJ2-1; D is undetermined. The CDR3 sequence: CASGVYNEQFF. CDR3 DNA: TGTGCCAGCGGAGTTTACAATGAGCAGTTCTTC.